One T cell receptor (beta chain) is described in this entry. This CDR3 has 17 residues. V shed 4 bases, J shed 7 bases, and the junction held 9 bases outside the gene matches. Germline V gives CDR1 MDHEN, CDR2 SYDVKM. Study processing details: Reference gene primer amplification in the assay estimated nucleated cell counts. Assay used: immunoSEQ multiplex PCR; TCRdb lists only in-frame clones, some missing. V, J and clone size are those of that table, while D and trimming were read from the DNA. The profile covers roughly 72,000 clones, with more than 75% appearing a single time and around 20% taken by the ten largest. This sample was included in a study of blood T cell repertoires in COVID-19. Across the whole study: PBMCs, B-cell-depleted T cells, or T cells provided the cDNA or gDNA that made up the material.

The receptor's source is a human donor in a cohort sampled during active COVID-19. The sequenced material came from peripheral blood. The genes are TRBV28 and TRBJ2-1, with 14 positions matching TRBD2. CDR3 in amino acids: CASSSPTGTSGGNEQFF. For the CDR3, the DNA is TGTGCCAGCAGTTCCCCCACCGGGACTAGCGGGGGTAATGAGCAGTTCTTC.